A single T cell receptor (beta chain) is shown here with its context. The sample belongs to a study of T cell repertoires in cytomegalovirus infection. Overall study context: Public TCR beta signature analysis indicated the presence of both CMV infection and matching HLA type.

Trimming stripped 0 bases from V and 9 bases from J, with 12 bases between. Germline CDR1 is SGHTS and CDR2 is YDEGEE. The CDR3 runs to 13 residues. MiXCR, run by TCRdb on the reads, gives a single entry per CDR3 protein. The data show about 740,000 distinct CDR3 sequences, roughly 36% seen once. Sequenced input: PBMCs. J is TRBJ1-2 and V is TRBV5-8; D not resolved. The sequence was collected from a human donor in good health (CMV status not recorded). Some clones in this sample may be carry-over from other donors' samples. Here the CDR3 DNA reads TGTGCCAGCAGCTTGGGGCAGGTTTTGAGCTACACCTTC. Translated: CASSLGQVLSYTF.